This T cell receptor delta chain was identified during a study of gamma delta lymphoproliferative disorders and STAT genes. Turning to the study itself: Delta-chain libraries followed the EuroClonality-NGS standard operating procedure.

This clone turned up a few times. A single base is all that separates this from a far larger clone, so a read error is likely. Other DNA sequences in the same sample also yield this CDR3. Genomic DNA from isolated PBMCs served as the sequencing template. TCRdb re-called the multiplex PCR reads with CATT. Of 950 to 1,500 delta-chain clones listed, less than 2% are singletons. This CDR3 spans 20 amino acids. The germline V gene has CDR1 GEAIGNYY and CDR2 EKD. The clonotype was recovered from a human donor in good health. The V and J genes are TRDV2 and TRDJ1, with D perhaps TRDD3 (9 bases). Sequenced material: blood. The CDR3 DNA follows: TGTGCCTGTGACCCTTTAAATCTTCCTACGGGGGATACTCCTGCCGACAAACTCATCTTT. Its protein is CACDPLNLPTGDTPADKLIF.